Below are 8 T cell receptor beta chains sequenced from a single sample in a study of response to subunit inactivated influenza vaccine. Each CDR3 protein gets one entry after TCRdb re-called the RT-PCR reads with MiXCR. The sample has roughly 550,000 distinct CDR3 sequences, roughly 25% seen once. The sample also formed part of further work on T cells expressing NK-cell markers. This second study notes: Libraries used 5'RACE template switching adding universal primer site and UMIs.

Source: CD4+ T cells sorted from PBMCs, taken 11 to 12 days after vaccination. Receptor source: a man in his forties or fifties who received an inactivated influenza vaccine.

This clonotype was counted only a few times. This rearrangement joins TRBV5-1 to TRBJ2-1; the D gene is possibly TRBD1 (7 bases). The V and J ends lost 0 bases and 4 bases respectively, with 11 bases between them. Germline V CDR1 and CDR2: SGHRS, YFSETQ. The CDR3 covers 15 residues. CDR3 protein: CASSLEPGGYNEQFF. CDR3 bases: TGCGCCAGCAGCTTGGAGCCAGGGGGGTACAATGAGCAGTTCTTC.

This clonotype was recorded many times. The chain joins TRBV12-3 or TRBV12-4 to TRBJ2-7, with TRBD1 identical over 9 bases. This CDR3 is 14 amino acids long. Trimming took 6 bases from V and 5 from J; bases not matched to a gene: 8. CDR3 in amino acids: CASRAGTGTNEQYF. The CDR3 bases are TGTGCCAGCAGGGCCGGGACAGGGACCAACGAGCAGTACTTC.

This clonotype was seen ten or more times. The chain has TRBV12-3 or TRBV12-4 and TRBJ1-1; 8 bases line up with TRBD1. The length of the CDR3 is 15 residues. The trim removed 5 bases at V and 0 bases at J, leaving 5 bases unmatched. The CDR3 reads CASSLWTGMNTEAFF. The CDR3 DNA sequence: TGTGCCAGCAGTCTTTGGACAGGGATGAACACTGAAGCTTTCTTT.

The chain is built from TRBV7-9 and TRBJ1-2, with a weak D call TRBD1 (5 bases). Germline CDR1 and CDR2: SEHNR and FQNEAQ (reference sequence). This CDR3 region has 13 residues. V shed 0 bases and J shed 8 bases, with 10 bases lying between them. The CDR3 DNA follows: TGTGCCAGCAGCTTAGCAGGGGCTAGGGGCTACACCTTC. Translated, it gives CASSLAGARGYTF.

V is TRBV5-1 and J is TRBJ1-6, with 7 bases identical to TRBD1. J lost 7 bases, V lost 2 bases, and 3 bases had no gene match. Germline values: CDR1 SGHRS, CDR2 YFSETQ. The CDR3 runs to 14 residues. Here the CDR3 DNA reads TGCGCCAGCAGCTTTGGACAGGCCAATTCACCCCTCCACTTT. Translated, it gives CASSFGQANSPLHF.

The genes are TRBV7-2 and TRBJ2-7; unclear D gene. The germline V gene has CDR1 SGHTA and CDR2 FQGNSA. V dropped 3 bases and J dropped 5 bases, with 11 bases sitting between them. The CDR3 spans 13 residues. CDR3 sequence: CASSFSPVDEQYF. As DNA, the CDR3 is TGTGCCAGCAGCTTTTCCCCGGTAGACGAGCAGTACTTC.

This clonotype appeared a few times. This chain links TRBV4-3 with TRBJ2-2; D is possibly TRBD2 (6 bases). The CDR3 is 16 residues long. The germline V gene has CDR1 LGHNA and CDR2 YSLEER. V lost 0 bases to trimming and J lost 7 bases, with 15 bases between them. CDR3 sequence (DNA): TGCGCCAGCAGCCAAGATTCCGGGAGATTCGGCGGGGAGCTGTTTTTT. As protein: CASSQDSGRFGGELFF.

CDR3 protein: CATSTDGSGRVETQYF. The CDR3 DNA is TGTGCCACCAGCACAGACGGTAGCGGGAGAGTGGAGACCCAGTACTTC. The V call is TRBV15, the J call TRBJ2-5, with TRBD2 identical over 9 bases. Germline CDR1 is LNHNV and CDR2 is YYDKDF (reference sequence). The length of the CDR3 is 16 residues. V gave up 4 bases and J gave up 5 bases; unmatched junction bases: 11.